The source of this TCR beta chain is a study of Ad26.COV2.S vaccination and SARS-CoV-2 variants. The overall study: Donor participated within the Ad26.COV2.S arm of the COV1001 trial. Recipients of Ad26.COV2.S got it intramuscularly, once or twice 56 days apart.

Germline V gives CDR1 ENHRY, CDR2 SYGVKD. This CDR3 is built from 13 residues. Trimming took 4 bases from V and 3 from J; bases not matched to a gene: 0. Measured with immunoSEQ multiplex PCR; TCRdb has only the in-frame clones, and not every one. The sample includes hundreds of thousands of clones, 80% to 90% seen only once; the top ten take about 1.5%. Treatment denoted: about 20 received Ad26.COV2.S at low or high dose, single or two shots; about 5 received placebo; per-sample allocation not given. Each sample was drawn 63 days after the first injection (of vaccine or placebo). The J gene is TRBJ2-5, the V gene TRBV10-3, with TRBD2 matching 9 bases. Here the sequenced sample was peripheral blood, taken in a trial of Ad26.COV2.S vaccine versus placebo. This clonotype was obtained from a person aged 18-65 years who received the Ad26.COV2.S COVID-19 vaccine or a placebo. Written as DNA, the CDR3 is TGTGCCATCAGTGGACTAGCGGAAGAGACCCAGTACTTC. Translating it yields CAISGLAEETQYF.